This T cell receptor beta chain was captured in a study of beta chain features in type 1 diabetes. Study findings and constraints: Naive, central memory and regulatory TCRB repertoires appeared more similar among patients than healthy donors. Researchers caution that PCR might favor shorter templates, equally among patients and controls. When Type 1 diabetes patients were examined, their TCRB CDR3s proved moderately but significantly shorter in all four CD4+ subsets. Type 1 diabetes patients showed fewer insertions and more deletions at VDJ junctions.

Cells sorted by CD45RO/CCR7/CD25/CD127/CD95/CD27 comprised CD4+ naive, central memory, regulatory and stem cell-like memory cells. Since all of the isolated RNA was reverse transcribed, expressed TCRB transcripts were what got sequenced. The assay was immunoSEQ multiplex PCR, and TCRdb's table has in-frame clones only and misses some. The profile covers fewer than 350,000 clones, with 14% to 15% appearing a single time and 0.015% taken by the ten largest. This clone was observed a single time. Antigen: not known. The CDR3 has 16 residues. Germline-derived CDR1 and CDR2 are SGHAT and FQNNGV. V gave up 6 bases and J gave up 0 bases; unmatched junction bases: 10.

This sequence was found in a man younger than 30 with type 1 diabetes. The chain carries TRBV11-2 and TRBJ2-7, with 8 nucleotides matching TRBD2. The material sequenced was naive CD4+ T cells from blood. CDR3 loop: CASRSSGRGPSYEQYF. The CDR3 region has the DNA TGTGCCAGCAGGTCCAGCGGGAGAGGGCCCTCCTACGAGCAGTACTTC.